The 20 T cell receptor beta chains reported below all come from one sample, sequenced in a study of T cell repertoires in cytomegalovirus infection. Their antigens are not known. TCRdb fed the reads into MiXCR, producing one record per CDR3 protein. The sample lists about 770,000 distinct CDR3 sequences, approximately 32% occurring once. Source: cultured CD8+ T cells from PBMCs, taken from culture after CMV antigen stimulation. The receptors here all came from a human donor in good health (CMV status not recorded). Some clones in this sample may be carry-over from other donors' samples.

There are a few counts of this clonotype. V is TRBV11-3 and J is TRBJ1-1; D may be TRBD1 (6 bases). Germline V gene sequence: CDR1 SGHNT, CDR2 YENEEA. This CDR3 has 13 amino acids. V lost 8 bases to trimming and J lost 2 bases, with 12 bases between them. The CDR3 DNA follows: TGTGCCAGCGGGGACACGACAAACACTGAAGCTTTCTTT. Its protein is CASGDTTNTEAFF.

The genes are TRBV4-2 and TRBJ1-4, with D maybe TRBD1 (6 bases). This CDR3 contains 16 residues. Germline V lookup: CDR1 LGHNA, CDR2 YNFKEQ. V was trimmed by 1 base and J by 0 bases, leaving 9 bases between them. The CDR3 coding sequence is TGTGCCAGCAGCCAAGCCAACAGGGCAACTAATGAAAAACTGTTTTTT. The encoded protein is CASSQANRATNEKLFF.

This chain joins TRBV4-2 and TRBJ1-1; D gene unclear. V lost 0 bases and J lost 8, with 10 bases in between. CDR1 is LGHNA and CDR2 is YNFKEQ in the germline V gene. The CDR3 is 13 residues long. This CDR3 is CASSQDLDVEAFF. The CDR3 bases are TGTGCCAGCAGCCAAGATCTGGATGTAGAAGCTTTCTTT.

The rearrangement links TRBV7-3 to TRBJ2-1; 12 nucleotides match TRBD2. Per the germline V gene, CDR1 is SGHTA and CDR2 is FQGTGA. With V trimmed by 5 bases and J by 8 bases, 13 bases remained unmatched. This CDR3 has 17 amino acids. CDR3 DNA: TGTGCCAGCAGCCCGCCACCTAGCGGGGGGGGGAAGGATGAGCAGTTCTTC. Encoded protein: CASSPPPSGGGKDEQFF.

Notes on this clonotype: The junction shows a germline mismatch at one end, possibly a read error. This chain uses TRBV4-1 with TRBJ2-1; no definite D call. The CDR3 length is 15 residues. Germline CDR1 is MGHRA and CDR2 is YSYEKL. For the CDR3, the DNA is TGCGCCAGCAGCCGGTCCCCATCCTCCTCCAATGAGCAGTTCTTC. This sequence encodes CASSRSPSSSNEQFF.

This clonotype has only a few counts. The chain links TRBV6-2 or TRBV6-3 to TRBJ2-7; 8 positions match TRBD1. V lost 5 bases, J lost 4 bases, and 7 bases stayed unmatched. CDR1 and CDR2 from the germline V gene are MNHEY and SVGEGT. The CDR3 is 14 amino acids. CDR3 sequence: CASSHRDRSYEQYF. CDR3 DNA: TGTGCCAGCAGTCACCGGGACAGGTCGTACGAGCAGTACTTC.

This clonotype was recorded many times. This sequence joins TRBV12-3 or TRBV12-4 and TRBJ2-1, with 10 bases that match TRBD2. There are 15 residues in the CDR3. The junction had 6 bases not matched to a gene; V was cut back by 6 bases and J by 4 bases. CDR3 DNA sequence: TGTGCCAGCAGCTATCAGCGGGGGGGATACAATGAGCAGTTCTTC. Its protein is CASSYQRGGYNEQFF.

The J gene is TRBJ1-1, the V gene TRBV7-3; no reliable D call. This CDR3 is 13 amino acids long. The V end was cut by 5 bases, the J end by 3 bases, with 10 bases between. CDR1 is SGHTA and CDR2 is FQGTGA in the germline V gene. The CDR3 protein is CASSRGPDTEAFF. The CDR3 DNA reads TGTGCCAGCAGCCGCGGGCCCGACACTGAAGCTTTCTTT.

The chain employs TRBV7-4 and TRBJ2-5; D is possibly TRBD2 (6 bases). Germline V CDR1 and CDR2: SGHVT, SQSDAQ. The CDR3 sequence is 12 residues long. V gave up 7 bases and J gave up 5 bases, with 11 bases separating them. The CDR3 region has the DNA TGTGCCAGCACTTCGGGACTGGAGACCCAGTACTTC. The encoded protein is CASTSGLETQYF.

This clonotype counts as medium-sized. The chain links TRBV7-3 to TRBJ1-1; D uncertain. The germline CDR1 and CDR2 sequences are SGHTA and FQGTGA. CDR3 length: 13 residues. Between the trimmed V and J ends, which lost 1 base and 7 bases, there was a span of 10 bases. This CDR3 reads CASSLNRNHEAFF. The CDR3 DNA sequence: TGTGCCAGCAGCTTAAATCGTAACCATGAAGCTTTCTTT.

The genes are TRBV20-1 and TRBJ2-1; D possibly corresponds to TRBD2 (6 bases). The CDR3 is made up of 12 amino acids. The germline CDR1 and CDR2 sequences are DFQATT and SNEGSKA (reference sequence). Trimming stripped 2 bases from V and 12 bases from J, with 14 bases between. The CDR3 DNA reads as TGCAGTGCTAGACCGCCTAAAGCGGGGCAGTTCTTC. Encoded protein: CSARPPKAGQFF.

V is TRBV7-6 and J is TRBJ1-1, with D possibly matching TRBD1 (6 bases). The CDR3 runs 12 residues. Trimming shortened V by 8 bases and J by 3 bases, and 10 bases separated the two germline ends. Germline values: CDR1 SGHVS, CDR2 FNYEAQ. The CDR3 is CASRGTYTEAFF. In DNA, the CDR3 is TGTGCCAGCCGAGGGACATACACTGAAGCTTTCTTT.

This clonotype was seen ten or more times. The CDR3 is CASSLIKGRTDTQYF. As DNA, the CDR3 is TGTGCCAGCAGTTTAATTAAGGGCCGCACAGATACGCAGTATTTT. V is TRBV28 and J is TRBJ2-3; no clear D gene. This CDR3 spans 15 amino acids. V lost 2 bases and J lost 1, with 10 bases in between. Germline V gene sequence: CDR1 MDHEN, CDR2 SYDVKM.

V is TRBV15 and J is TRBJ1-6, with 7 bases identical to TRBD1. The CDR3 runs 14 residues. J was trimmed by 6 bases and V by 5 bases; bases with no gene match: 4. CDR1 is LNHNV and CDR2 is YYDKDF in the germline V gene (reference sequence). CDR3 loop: CATSPDRSNSPLHF. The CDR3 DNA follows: TGTGCCACCAGCCCGGACAGGTCTAATTCACCCCTCCACTTT. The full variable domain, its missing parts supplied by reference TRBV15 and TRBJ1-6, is DAMVIQNPRYQVTQFGKPVTLSCSQTLNHNVMYWYQQKSSQAPKLLFHYYDKDFNNEADTPDNFQSRRPNTSFCFLDIRSPGLGDTAMYLCATSPDRSNSPLHFGNGTRLTVT.

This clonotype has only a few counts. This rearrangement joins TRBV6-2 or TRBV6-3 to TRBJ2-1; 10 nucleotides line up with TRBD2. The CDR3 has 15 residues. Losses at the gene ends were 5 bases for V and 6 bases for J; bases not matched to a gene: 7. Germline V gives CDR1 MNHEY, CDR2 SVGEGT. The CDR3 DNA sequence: TGTGCCAGCAGTAGGAGCGGGGGGGCCGTCAATGAGCAGTTCTTC. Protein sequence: CASSRSGGAVNEQFF.

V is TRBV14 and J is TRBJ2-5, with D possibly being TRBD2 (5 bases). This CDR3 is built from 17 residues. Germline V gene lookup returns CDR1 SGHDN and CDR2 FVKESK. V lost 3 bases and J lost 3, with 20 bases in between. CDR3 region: CASSQGRTGSLEETQYF. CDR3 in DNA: TGTGCCAGCAGCCAGGGCCGAACGGGATCTCTGGAAGAGACCCAGTACTTC.

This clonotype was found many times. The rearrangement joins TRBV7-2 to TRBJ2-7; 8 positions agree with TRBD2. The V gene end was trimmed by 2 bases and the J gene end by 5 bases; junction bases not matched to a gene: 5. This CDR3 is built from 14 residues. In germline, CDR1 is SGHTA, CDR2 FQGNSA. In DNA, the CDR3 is TGTGCCAGCAGCTTATCCGCTAGCGGGCACGAGCAGTACGTC. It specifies CASSLSASGHEQYV.

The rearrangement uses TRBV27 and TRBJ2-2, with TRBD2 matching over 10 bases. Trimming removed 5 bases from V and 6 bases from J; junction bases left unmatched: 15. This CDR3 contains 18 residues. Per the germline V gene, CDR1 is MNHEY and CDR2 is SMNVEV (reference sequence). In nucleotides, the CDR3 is TGTGCCAGCAGTCACAGTCGCTTAGCGGGGGGCCAAGCCGGGGAGCTGTTTTTT. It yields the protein CASSHSRLAGGQAGELFF.

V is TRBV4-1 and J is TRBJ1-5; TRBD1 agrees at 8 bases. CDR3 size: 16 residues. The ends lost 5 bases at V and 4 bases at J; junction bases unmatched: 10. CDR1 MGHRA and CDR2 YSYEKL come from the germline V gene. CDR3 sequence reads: CASSGLWTGMNQPQHF. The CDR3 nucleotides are TGCGCCAGCAGCGGGCTATGGACAGGGATGAATCAGCCCCAGCATTTT.

The CDR3 region is CASSDGDTNTGELFF. As DNA, the CDR3 is TGTGCCAGCAGTGATGGAGACACGAACACCGGGGAGCTGTTTTTT. This chain joins TRBV27 and TRBJ2-2, with D uncertain. The V end lost 5 bases, the J end lost 0 bases, and 10 bases lay between the germline ends. The CDR3 consists of 15 residues. Germline V gene data show CDR1 as MNHEY and CDR2 as SMNVEV (reference sequence).